The 7 T cell receptor beta chains below were found in one sample sequenced in a study of control samples from healthy donors and cancer patients. The data were produced by immunoSEQ multiplex PCR, yet TCRdb's version contains in-frame clones alone and is incomplete. The data contain some 82,000 clones, 65% to 90% of them singletons. The specimen sequenced was PBMCs. These receptors came from a man aged 55 to 70 with head and neck cancer.

A single count supports this clone. The chain uses TRBV5-5 and TRBJ1-5; D is uncertain. Germline CDR1 and CDR2: SGHKS and YYEKEE (reference sequence). V was shortened by 1 base and J by 4 bases, with 15 bases between the two germline ends. The CDR3 is 16 amino acids. The CDR3 sequence: CASSLYSGGGNQPQHF. CDR3 in DNA: TGTGCCAGCAGCTTGTATTCAGGAGGAGGGAATCAGCCCCAGCATTTT.

The rearrangement uses TRBV18 and TRBJ2-1; 7 bases align to TRBD1. Trimming took 2 bases from V and 8 from J; bases not matched to a gene: 6. Germline V lookup: CDR1 KGHSH, CDR2 LQKENI. CDR3 length: 14 residues. Written as DNA, the CDR3 is TGTGCCAGCTCACCATTGACAGGGTTGGATGAGCAGTTCTTC. It translates to CASSPLTGLDEQFF.

CDR3 nucleotide sequence: TGTGCCTGGAGTGTACGGGGCCGAGAGACCCAGTACTTC. Protein sequence: CAWSVRGRETQYF. This rearrangement joins TRBV30 to TRBJ2-5, with D possibly being TRBD1 or TRBD2 (5 bases each). The germline gives CDR1 GTSNPN, CDR2 SVGIG (reference sequence). V shed 0 bases and J shed 4 bases, with 9 bases lying between them. The CDR3 is made up of 13 amino acids.

The genes are TRBV2 and TRBJ2-7; D gene ambiguous. With 5 bases removed from V and 2 bases from J, the gap between germline ends came to 16 bases. This CDR3 has 15 amino acids. CDR1 and CDR2 (germline): SNHLY, FYNNEI. The CDR3 bases are TGTGCCAGCAGTAGCTTCGGAGATTGGGCCTACGAGCAGTACTTC. Protein product: CASSSFGDWAYEQYF.

The chain is built from TRBV10-2 and TRBJ2-3; no reliable D call. Trimming cost V 7 bases and J 4 bases, with 6 bases left between them. CDR1 WSHSY and CDR2 SAAADI come from the germline V gene. The CDR3 sequence is 11 residues long. The CDR3 protein is CASTNADTQYF. CDR3 in DNA: TGCGCCAGCACCAACGCAGATACGCAGTATTTT.

V and J are TRBV27 and TRBJ2-7; 9 bases agree with TRBD1. The V gene end was trimmed by 2 bases and the J gene end by 3 bases; junction bases not matched to a gene: 5. There are 15 residues in the CDR3. CDR1 and CDR2 from the germline V gene are MNHEY and SMNVEV (reference sequence). CDR3 nucleotides: TGTGCCAGCAGTTTAACGGGACAGGGAGGCTACGAGCAGTACTTC. Translating it yields CASSLTGQGGYEQYF.

The chain combines TRBV6-5 with TRBJ2-7; D perhaps matches TRBD1 (6 bases). Germline V CDR1 and CDR2: MNHEY, SVGAGI. Trimming stripped 2 bases from V and 4 bases from J, with 12 bases between. The CDR3 has 14 residues. The CDR3 DNA follows: TGTGCCAGCAGTTACATCGGGACAATATACGAGCAGTACTTC. Translating it yields CASSYIGTIYEQYF.